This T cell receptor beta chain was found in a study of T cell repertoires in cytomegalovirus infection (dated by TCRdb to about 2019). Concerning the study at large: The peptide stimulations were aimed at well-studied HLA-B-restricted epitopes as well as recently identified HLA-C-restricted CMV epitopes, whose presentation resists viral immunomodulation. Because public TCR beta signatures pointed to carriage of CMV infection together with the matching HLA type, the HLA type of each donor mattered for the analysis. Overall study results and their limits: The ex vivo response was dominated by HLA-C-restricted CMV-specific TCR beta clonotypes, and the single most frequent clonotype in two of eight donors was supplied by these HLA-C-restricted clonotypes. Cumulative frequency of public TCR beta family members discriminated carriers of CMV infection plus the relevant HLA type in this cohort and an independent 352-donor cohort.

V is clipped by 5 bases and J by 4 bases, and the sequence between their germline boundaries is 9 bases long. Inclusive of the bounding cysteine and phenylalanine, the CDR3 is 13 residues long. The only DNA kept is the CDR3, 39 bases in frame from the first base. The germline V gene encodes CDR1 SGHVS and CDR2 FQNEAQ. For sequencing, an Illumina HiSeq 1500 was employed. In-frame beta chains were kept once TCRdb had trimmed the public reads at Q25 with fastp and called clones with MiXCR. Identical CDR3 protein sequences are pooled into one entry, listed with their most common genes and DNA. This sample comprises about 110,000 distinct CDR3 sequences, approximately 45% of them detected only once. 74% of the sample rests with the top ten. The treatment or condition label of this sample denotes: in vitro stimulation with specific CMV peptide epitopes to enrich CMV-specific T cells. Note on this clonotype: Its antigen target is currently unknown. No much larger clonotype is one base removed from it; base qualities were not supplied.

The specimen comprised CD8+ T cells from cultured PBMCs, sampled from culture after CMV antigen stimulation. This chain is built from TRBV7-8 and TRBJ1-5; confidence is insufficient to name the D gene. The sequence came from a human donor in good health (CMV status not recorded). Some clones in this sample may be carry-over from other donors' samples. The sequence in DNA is TGTGCCAGCAGCCGCGACCTGAATCAGCCCCAGCATTTT. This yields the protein CASSRDLNQPQHF.